The present TCR beta chain was sequenced within a study of cytomegalovirus exposure and HLA in healthy donors. Overall study findings and caveats: In vitro work confirmed that a few CMV-associated chains recognize CMV antigens.

Sequencing used immunoSEQ multiplex PCR; TCRdb keeps in-frame clones, though not all of them. This table has around 150,000 clones, approximately 86% appearing once. Concerning this clone itself: Its antigen remains unidentified.

CDR1 SGHDN and CDR2 FVKESK come from the germline V gene. The V end lost 4 bases, the J end lost 4 bases, and 8 bases lay between the germline ends. The CDR3 consists of 13 residues. The TCR comes from a woman aged 18-29 years in good health and CMV-seropositive. The chain combines TRBV14 with TRBJ1-3; D call uncertain. Sequenced input: PBMCs. CDR3 nucleotide sequence: TGTGCCAGCAGCCCGAGGGTAGGAAACACCATATATTTT. Its protein product is CASSPRVGNTIYF.